This TCR beta chain was captured in a study of breast tumors, draining lymph nodes, adjacent tissues. Study-wide findings and caveats: Most tumor T cells seemingly derive from lymph node, then expand in tumor. Compared with lymph nodes, tumors were less diverse; compared with nontumor tissue, more. Data only fit, rather than demonstrated, lymph node origin of most tumor T cells. Tumor and nontumor repertoires were significantly more similar in luminal-like than in basal-like breast cancer.

The sample holds many counts of this clonotype. What it binds is not known. Samples came from axillary lymph nodes draining the breast cancer. One entry per CDR3 protein, called by TCRdb with MiXCR from the multiplex PCR reads. The table has about 130,000 distinct CDR3 sequences, about 20% seen once. The V end was cut by 5 bases, the J end by 6 bases, with 11 bases between. The CDR3 loop spans 12 amino acids. This receptor was identified in a female donor with breast cancer. Some clones in this sample may be carry-over from other donors' samples. The sequenced sample was axillary lymph node tissue. V is TRBV12-3 or TRBV12-4 and J is TRBJ2-7, with a possible D match to TRBD2 (6 bases). The CDR3 DNA sequence: TGTGCCAGCAGTACCGGGACTTTCGAGCAGTACTTC. Protein product: CASSTGTFEQYF.